One sample yielded the 30 T cell receptor beta chains listed below, sequenced in a study of blood T cell repertoires in COVID-19. The method was immunoSEQ multiplex PCR; TCRdb's version includes in-frame clones alone and lacks a portion of them. In the table there are roughly 100,000 clones, 75% to 85% of which are singletons. Input material: peripheral blood. These TCRs come from an elderly man with COVID-19, enrolled during active disease.

The chain combines TRBV5-1 with TRBJ2-6, with TRBD1 matching 8 bases. Germline V CDR1 and CDR2: SGHRS, YFSETQ. V trimming: 4 bases; J trimming: 4 bases; junction bases outside the gene matches: 7. CDR3 length: 16 amino acids. CDR3 sequence: CASSSGQGSGANVLTF. Here the CDR3 DNA reads TGCGCCAGCAGCAGCGGACAGGGTTCGGGGGCCAACGTCCTGACTTTC.

This chain links TRBV6-6 with TRBJ1-1, with D possibly matching TRBD1 (6 bases). V was shortened by 5 bases and J by 4 bases, with 17 bases between the two germline ends. This CDR3 comprises 15 residues. The germline V gene encodes CDR1 MNHNY and CDR2 SVGAGI (reference sequence). The CDR3 loop is CASSLTQQGSTEAFF. CDR3 DNA: TGTGCCAGCAGTCTCACACAACAGGGAAGCACTGAAGCTTTCTTT.

The V and J genes are TRBV28 and TRBJ1-6, with D uncertain. Germline V lookup: CDR1 MDHEN, CDR2 SYDVKM. Deletions cut 8 bases from V and 8 bases from J, with 16 bases between. The CDR3 loop spans 14 amino acids. The CDR3 is CASSAANNYSPLHF. The CDR3 DNA is TGTGCCAGCTCCGCGGCAAATAATTATTCACCCCTCCACTTT.

The chain couples TRBV10-3 to TRBJ2-1; 12 bases fit TRBD2. The germline V gene has CDR1 ENHRY and CDR2 SYGVKD. The trim removed 3 bases at V and 6 bases at J, leaving 3 bases unmatched. The CDR3 runs 15 residues. This chain's CDR3 is CAISDQLAGGNEQFF. The DNA for the CDR3 is TGTGCCATCAGTGATCAACTAGCGGGGGGCAATGAGCAGTTCTTC.

This clone was picked up a small number of times. The chain combines TRBV2 with TRBJ2-3; TRBD1 matches 9 bases. The CDR3 has 17 amino acids. Germline V gives CDR1 SNHLY, CDR2 FYNNEI. V trimming: 1 base; J trimming: 3 bases; junction bases outside the gene matches: 8. CDR3 coding DNA: TGTGCCAGCAGTGAAGGGTATAGGGACAGGGCAACAGATACGCAGTATTTT. This gives the protein CASSEGYRDRATDTQYF.

The chain combines TRBV19 with TRBJ2-1; 7 nucleotides align to TRBD2. V dropped 5 bases and J dropped 9; count of bases not matched to a gene: 10. The CDR3 has 14 residues. Germline assignment: CDR1 LNHDA and CDR2 SQIVND (reference sequence). The CDR3 region has the DNA TGTGCCAGTAGTCACCTCACTAGCGCGGCTGAGCAGTTCTTC. Translation: CASSHLTSAAEQFF.

V is TRBV15 and J is TRBJ1-1; the D gene is possibly TRBD1 (5 bases). Germline lookup yields CDR1 LNHNV and CDR2 YYDKDF (reference sequence). CDR3 length: 15 residues. Trimming removed 2 bases at V and 5 bases at J, with 15 bases between. The CDR3 coding sequence is TGTGCCACCAGCAGACTTGGGGGGGGATCTACTGAAGCTTTCTTT. This encodes CATSRLGGGSTEAFF.

The V call is TRBV28, the J call TRBJ2-5; D call uncertain. In germline, CDR1 is MDHEN, CDR2 SYDVKM. With 1 base removed from V and 2 bases from J, the gap between germline ends came to 11 bases. The CDR3 is 15 residues long. This CDR3 is CASSLYLPGQETQYF. CDR3 bases: TGTGCCAGCAGTTTATACTTGCCAGGTCAAGAGACCCAGTACTTC.

The chain uses TRBV28 and TRBJ1-1; D gene ambiguous. Germline-derived CDR1 and CDR2 are MDHEN and SYDVKM. V was trimmed by 3 bases and J by 1 base, leaving 15 bases between them. There are 16 residues in the CDR3. CDR3 sequence (DNA): TGTGCCAGCAGTTTTTCAGGTGGACTTACGAACACTGAAGCTTTCTTT. Protein product: CASSFSGGLTNTEAFF.

This rearrangement joins TRBV7-5 to TRBJ1-2; the table's TRBD1 call for D was not verified on the DNA. TRBV7-5 is listed as a pseudogene. The CDR3 runs to 17 residues. CDR3 residues: CARSLVWTVTSNYGYTF. CDR3 in DNA: TGTGCCAGAAGCTTAGTTTGGACAGTCACATCTAACTATGGCTACACCTTC.

This clone was counted only a few times. This chain joins TRBV11-1 and TRBJ2-1; 8 bases line up with TRBD2. Germline-derived CDR1 and CDR2 are SGHAT and FQDESV (reference sequence). Trimming cost V 5 bases and J 7 bases; bases outside gene matches: 13. The CDR3 totals 16 residues. CDR3 sequence (DNA): TGTGCCAGCAGCCCCATTGCAAGCGGGAGACCTAATGAGCAGTTCTTC. Its protein product is CASSPIASGRPNEQFF.

V usage is TRBV28 and J usage is TRBJ2-3, with 7 positions matching TRBD2. Germline V CDR1 and CDR2: MDHEN, SYDVKM. Unmatched junction bases numbered 5, after V lost 6 bases and J lost 2 bases. The CDR3 runs to 14 residues. CDR3 in DNA: TGTGCCAGCAGGCCTAGCGGCATCACAGATACGCAGTATTTT. As protein: CASRPSGITDTQYF.

This chain uses TRBV9 with TRBJ2-3; TRBD2 agrees at 9 bases. This CDR3 contains 17 residues. From germline, CDR1 is SGDLS and CDR2 YYNGEE. The ends lost 4 bases at V and 5 bases at J; junction bases unmatched: 14. The CDR3 loop reads CASSLSPAGGPLDTQYF. Here the CDR3 DNA reads TGTGCCAGCAGCCTAAGCCCAGCGGGAGGCCCCCTAGATACGCAGTATTTT.

V gene TRBV3-1 (or the pseudogene TRBV3-2) combines with J gene TRBJ2-7; no definite D call. V was clipped by 1 base and J by 5 bases, with 12 bases between them. Looked up from germline, CDR1 is LGHDT and CDR2 is YNNKEL (reference sequence). CDR3 length: 14 residues. This CDR3 is CASSQVHLRDEQYF. The DNA for the CDR3 is TGTGCCAGCAGCCAAGTTCACCTAAGAGACGAGCAGTACTTC.

In its sample, this clone was seen once. The chain recombines TRBV19 with TRBJ1-4; D not resolved. Germline values: CDR1 LNHDA, CDR2 SQIVND (reference sequence). The length of the CDR3 is 12 residues. The ends were cut back, 3 bases at V and 5 bases at J, with 4 bases in the middle. Here the CDR3 reads CASSIQNEKLFF. The DNA for the CDR3 is TGTGCCAGTAGTATTCAGAATGAAAAACTGTTTTTT.

The rearrangement links TRBV4-1 to TRBJ1-2; 7 positions agree with TRBD1. CDR1 and CDR2 (germline): MGHRA, YSYEKL. The CDR3 extends over 19 amino acids. Trimming took 1 base from V and 5 from J; bases not matched to a gene: 19. The CDR3 region has the DNA TGCGCCAGCAGCCAAGCAAGTGTAGGGGGCGTCAGGCAAAGATATGGCTACACCTTC. It translates to CASSQASVGGVRQRYGYTF.

V is TRBV7-8 and J is TRBJ2-3; D ambiguous. The CDR3 contains 13 residues. Germline-derived CDR1 and CDR2 are SGHVS and FQNEAQ. V was clipped by 5 bases and J by 4 bases, with 10 bases between them. CDR3 coding DNA: TGTGCCAGCAGCCACACGTTCCCAGATACGCAGTATTTT. It yields the protein CASSHTFPDTQYF.

CDR3 bases: TGTGCCAGCAGTGGTGGGCCTCGGGGGAGTGAGCAGTTCTTC. Translation gives CASSGGPRGSEQFF. This chain joins TRBV2 and TRBJ2-1; weak D call: TRBD2 (6 bases). Germline CDR1 reads SNHLY; CDR2 reads FYNNEI. The ends were cut back, 4 bases at V and 9 bases at J, with 16 bases in the middle. This CDR3 contains 14 residues. Supplemented by reference TRBV2 and TRBJ2-1, the full variable domain reads EPEVTQTPSHQVTQMGQEVILRCVPISNHLYFYWYRQILGQKVEFLVSFYNNEISEKSEIFDDQFSVERPDGSNFTLKIRSTKLEDSAMYFCASSGGPRGSEQFFGPGTRLTVL.

The CDR3 DNA follows: TGTGCCAGCAGCTCCCCTAGCGGGAACACAGATACGCAGTATTTT. Translated, it gives CASSSPSGNTDTQYF. This chain uses TRBV5-4 with TRBJ2-3; 9 bases line up with TRBD2. Germline-derived CDR1 and CDR2 are SGHNT and YYREEE (reference sequence). The CDR3 covers 15 residues. Trimming cost V 3 bases and J 2 bases; bases outside gene matches: 4. The variable domain in full, completed from reference TRBV5-4 and TRBJ2-3, reads ETGVTQSPTHLIKTRGQQVTLRCSSQSGHNTVSWYQQALGQGPQFIFQYYREEENGRGNFPPRFSGLQFPNYSSELNVNALELDDSALYLCASSSPSGNTDTQYFGPGTRLTVL.

This rearrangement joins TRBV6-6 to TRBJ1-4, with 8 bases that match TRBD1. This CDR3 is 12 amino acids long. Germline-derived CDR1 and CDR2 are MNHNY and SVGAGI (reference sequence). The J segment lost 10 bases and the V segment lost 7 bases, leaving 5 bases of the junction unmatched. The CDR3 region has the DNA TGTGCCAGCACCGGACAGGGAGGAAAACTGTTTTTT. Translation: CASTGQGGKLFF.

The genes are TRBV20-1 and TRBJ1-1; D may be TRBD1 (5 bases). The J call may not be correct, given that the DNA end is closer to TRBJ1-6. The germline V gene has CDR1 DFQATT and CDR2 SNEGSKA (reference sequence). The CDR3 length is 9 residues. CDR3: CSARDTLHF. The CDR3 region has the DNA TGCAGTGCTAGGGACACTCTCCACTTT.

This clone was seen just once. This chain uses TRBV3-1 (or the pseudogene TRBV3-2) with TRBJ2-1, with 9 bases lining up with TRBD1. In germline, CDR1 is LGHDT, CDR2 YNNKEL (reference sequence). The CDR3 has 16 amino acids. V shed 4 bases and J 5 bases; nucleotides not matched to a gene: 9. CDR3 bases: TGTGCCAGCAGCCTCTTCGGGACAGGGTTTAACAATGAGCAGTTCTTC. This translates into CASSLFGTGFNNEQFF.

The chain carries TRBV28 and TRBJ2-7; 10 nucleotides align to TRBD2. Trimming took 5 bases from V and 1 from J; bases not matched to a gene: 5. The CDR3 loop spans 15 amino acids. CDR1 is MDHEN and CDR2 is SYDVKM in the germline V gene. CDR3 in amino acids: CASSQTSGVSYEQYF. The CDR3 bases are TGTGCCAGCAGTCAAACTAGCGGGGTGTCCTACGAGCAGTACTTC.

This clone was seen a few times. V usage is TRBV3-1 (or the pseudogene TRBV3-2) and J usage is TRBJ2-7; 10 bases fit TRBD2. In germline, CDR1 is LGHDT, CDR2 YNNKEL (reference sequence). This CDR3 is built from 16 residues. Trimming at V came to 4 bases and at J to 1 base, leaving 7 bases not matched to a gene. CDR3 nucleotides: TGTGCCAGCAGCCGGTCTAGCGGGAGTTTTTCCTACGAGCAGTACTTC. This encodes CASSRSSGSFSYEQYF.

This chain uses TRBV27 with TRBJ1-5, with 8 bases lining up with TRBD1. The V segment lost 6 bases and the J segment 3 bases; nucleotides outside the gene matches: 7. There are 15 residues in the CDR3. Germline V gene data show CDR1 as MNHEY and CDR2 as SMNVEV (reference sequence). The CDR3 loop is CASSPGTGVNQPQHF. CDR3 nucleotide sequence: TGTGCCAGCAGCCCCGGGACAGGTGTCAATCAGCCCCAGCATTTT.

The rearrangement uses TRBV28 and TRBJ2-5; D gene uncertain. Germline assignment: CDR1 MDHEN and CDR2 SYDVKM. The CDR3 runs 14 residues. V was trimmed by 10 bases and J by 5 bases, leaving 20 bases between them. Here the CDR3 DNA reads TGTGCCACCCAAACACCCCCGTTCTTCGAGACCCAGTACTTC. Its translation is CATQTPPFFETQYF.

The rearrangement uses TRBV19 and TRBJ1-2; TRBD1 is a possible D gene (6 bases). V lost 6 bases, J lost 8 bases, and 13 bases lay in between. The length of the CDR3 is 12 residues. The germline V gene encodes CDR1 LNHDA and CDR2 SQIVND (reference sequence). DNA for the CDR3: TGTGCCAGTAGGAACAGGGTACAGGGCTACACCTTC. It codes for CASRNRVQGYTF.

The chain joins TRBV11-3 to TRBJ2-3, with TRBD2 matching over 7 bases. Trimming removed 0 bases from V and 4 bases from J; junction bases left unmatched: 4. Germline loops: CDR1 SGHNT, CDR2 YENEEA. The CDR3 length is 15 residues. The DNA for the CDR3 is TGTGCCAGCAGCTTAGAGGCGGGAGTGGCAGATACGCAGTATTTT. Translation gives CASSLEAGVADTQYF.

The chain joins TRBV3-1 (or the pseudogene TRBV3-2) to TRBJ2-1, with 7 bases identical to TRBD2. Per germline, CDR1 LGHDT and CDR2 YNNKEL (reference sequence). The CDR3 has 16 residues. The ends lost 1 base at V and 6 bases at J; junction bases unmatched: 9. The CDR3 region is CASSQGFTSEVNEQFF. The CDR3 region has the DNA TGTGCCAGCAGCCAAGGGTTCACTAGCGAAGTCAATGAGCAGTTCTTC.

This clone was seen more than once but under ten times. The chain uses TRBV6-2 or TRBV6-3 and TRBJ1-6; D is undetermined. The CDR3 loop spans 17 amino acids. Trimming stripped 0 bases from V and 7 bases from J, with 16 bases between. Looked up from germline, CDR1 is MNHEY and CDR2 is SVGEGT. The CDR3 DNA follows: TGTGCCAGCAGTTACTCCCCGTGGAGAGTCGGGAATTCACCCCTCCACTTT. Its translation: CASSYSPWRVGNSPLHF.